This T cell receptor beta chain was observed in a study of blood T cells in healthy people across ages (dated by TCRdb to 2015 to 2017). The study in broad terms: In model experiments, roughly one uniquely barcoded TCR beta cDNA molecule per two T cells was captured by template switching. Two additional independent replicas of 1 million unique cDNA reads from the same blood draw were analyzed for two donors (one aged 18 to 29 and one aged 80 or older). Donors of different ages were randomly distributed across sequencing lanes to avoid experimental bias. To track age-related changes in TCR beta repertoire diversity, the study relied on deep sequencing normalized with unique cDNA molecular identifiers. The donors were divided into four age groups: young (average roughly 15 years), middle-aged (about 39), aged (approximately 62) and long-lived (around 87).

The library was prepared using 5' RACE. These reads were obtained on an Illumina HiSeq 2500. A second about 7 to 11 cycle PCR used a sample-barcoded 5' primer and a J-beta primer mix. Each TCR beta cDNA molecule received a unique molecular identifier from a template-switch 5' adaptor carrying 12 random nucleotides. Each sample yielded at least 3 million CDR3-containing paired-end reads. All of the RNA was converted into first-strand cDNA using the Mint cDNA synthesis kit, with a TRBC-specific oligonucleotide serving as the primer. Following uracil-DNA glycosylase treatment, all cDNA underwent a first 18-cycle PCR with the universal primers M1SS and BC2_uni_R. The source study handled its data this way. Normalization of each sample was performed by random selection of 1 million high-quality reads, each carrying a distinct molecular identifier. Instead of being binned into consensus sequences, reads with shared molecular identifiers were discarded. MiTCR, with a Q25 quality threshold and the strictest error-elimination algorithm, was used for CDR3 identification, clonotype clustering and error correction. A nonparametric unseen species model with Euler transformation was used to estimate a lower bound on total TCR beta diversity. TCRdb cleaned the public reads at Q25 with fastp, built clones with MiXCR and kept in-frame beta chains. Rows are unified per CDR3 protein, each entry keeping the most common DNA and genes. Here the V and J calls rest on TCRdb's processing, not on the authors' analysis. This sample lists under 1,000,000 distinct CDR3 sequences; roughly 34% were detected once. The top ten constitute 10% to 15% of the sample.

A word on this clonotype: Which antigen it targets is not known. Within one base of it there is no much larger clone, and no base qualities were kept.

Study-level results and caveats: Estimates of total diversity based on one million sequenced T cells were regarded as lower bounds and as underestimates. Observed TCR beta diversity per million T cells fell roughly linearly with age, and a significant reduction was already apparent by age approximately 40. A strong correlation was found between observed TCR beta diversity and the percentage of naive T cells measured by flow cytometry. The CMV infection status of donors was not known, potentially confounding age-related changes in expanded clonotypes. Conclusive comparison of naive and antigen-experienced compartments was prevented by the profiling of bulk unsorted PBMCs. Compared with the aged group, more naive CD4+ T cells, fewer expanded clones and increased TCR diversity were shown by the long-lived group, suggesting age selection.

Donors were a few dozen systemically healthy Caucasian individuals from Russia aged roughly 6 to 90 years. Each donor gave about 11 milliliters of peripheral blood, drawn into EDTA-treated Vacutainer tubes. PBMCs were isolated by Ficoll-Paque density-gradient centrifugation, with at least 6 million obtained per sample. Trizol reagent was used to extract total RNA from PBMCs, with at least 6 micrograms per sample. The percentages of naive CD45RAhigh/CD27high T cells were determined by flow cytometry on a PBMC aliquot from every donor. In the germline V gene, CDR1 corresponds to SGHRS and CDR2 to YFSETQ. Relative to germline, V is missing 0 bases and J is missing 11 bases, with 12 bases of the junction outside any gene match. Taken from cysteine to phenylalanine, the CDR3 has 15 residues. The entry retains the CDR3 DNA only, 45 bases that are in frame from base 1.

This chain is built from TRBV5-1 and TRBJ2-5, with TRBD1 matching 8 junction bases. The sample taken for sequencing was blood. The origin of this receptor is a man in his late teens or twenties in good health. The DNA sequence is TGCGCCAGCAGCTTGGAGGACAGGGTCGGCAATGAGCAGTACTTC. This codes for CASSLEDRVGNEQYF.